Listed below are T cell receptor beta chains from one sample, sequenced in a study of blood T cell repertoires in COVID-19. Repertoires were generated with immunoSEQ multiplex PCR, while TCRdb's copy carries only in-frame clones and drops some. The sample lists approximately 240,000 clones, roughly 81% seen once, with roughly 2.6% in the top ten. Sequenced sample: peripheral blood. All receptors come from a man over 45 who had recovered from COVID-19. CDR3s include the opening cysteine and the closing phenylalanine or tryptophan. D genes are given only for firm matches. The size field is filled for only some rows; it gives once, few, many or a size class.

V,D,size,J,CDR3,DNA
TRBV4-2,.,.,TRBJ2-1,CASSQAKTRTDNEQFF,TGTGCCAGCAGCCAGGCTAAAACTAGGACCGACAATGAGCAGTTCTTC
TRBV19,TRBD1,.,TRBJ2-7,CASSTVTGGSYEQYF,TGTGCCAGTAGTACGGTGACAGGGGGGTCCTACGAGCAGTACTTC
TRBV7-2,.,.,TRBJ2-7,CASSLSGQGYEQYF,TGTGCCAGCAGCTTATCTGGCCAGGGCTACGAGCAGTACTTC
TRBV11-2,TRBD1,.,TRBJ1-1,CASSLDLRGHYTEAFF,TGTGCCAGCAGCTTAGATCTTAGGGGGCACTACACTGAAGCTTTCTTT
TRBV7-2,.,.,TRBJ1-1,CASSPGGAGSMSTEAFF,TGTGCCAGCAGCCCGGGAGGCGCGGGCTCAATGAGCACTGAAGCTTTCTTT
TRBV20-1,.,.,TRBJ2-7,CSASLSRRVDEQYF,TGCAGTGCCAGTCTTAGCAGGAGGGTTGACGAGCAGTACTTC
TRBV18,.,.,TRBJ1-2,CASSPSLNYGYTF,TGTGCCAGCTCACCATCACTTAACTATGGCTACACCTTC
TRBV10-3,.,.,TRBJ2-1,CAISDEGEGRNEQFF,TGTGCCATCAGTGATGAGGGGGAGGGCCGCAATGAGCAGTTCTTC
TRBV7-9,.,.,TRBJ2-1,CASSLSRDFGNEQFF,TGTGCCAGCAGCTTATCGAGAGACTTTGGCAATGAGCAGTTCTTC
TRBV4-1,TRBD1,.,TRBJ1-2,CASSQDPGQRNYGYTF,TGCGCCAGCAGCCAAGACCCGGGACAGCGAAACTATGGCTACACCTTC
TRBV10-2,TRBD1,once,TRBJ2-3,CASRDRGRTDTQYF,TGCGCCAGCAGGGACAGGGGTCGAACAGATACGCAGTATTTT
TRBV28,.,.,TRBJ1-4,CASRLTGSGKKLFF,TGTGCCAGCAGATTGACAGGTTCGGGGAAAAAACTGTTTTTT
TRBV6-2/TRBV6-3,.,.,TRBJ1-5,CASSYSRQKLFDGNQPQHF,TGTGCCAGCAGTTACTCGCGACAGAAACTCTTTGATGGTAATCAGCCCCAGCATTTT
TRBV7-9,TRBD2,.,TRBJ2-1,CASSLDSGRRNEQFF,TGTGCCAGCAGCTTAGATAGCGGGAGGAGGAATGAGCAGTTCTTC
TRBV18,TRBD1,.,TRBJ1-2,CASSPLDREFYGYTF,TGTGCCAGCTCACCACTGGACAGGGAGTTCTATGGCTACACCTTC
TRBV28,.,.,TRBJ1-4,CASSLSGAPNEKLFF,TGTGCCAGCAGTTTATCAGGGGCCCCTAATGAAAAACTGTTTTTT
TRBV14,.,.,TRBJ1-2,CASSPTGSNYGYTF,TGTGCCAGCAGCCCGACAGGCTCTAACTATGGCTACACCTTC
TRBV7-2,TRBD2,.,TRBJ2-7,CASSNPAWAGGPHEQYF,TGTGCCAGCAGTAATCCTGCCTGGGCGGGAGGGCCCCACGAGCAGTACTTC
TRBV18,.,.,TRBJ2-7,CASSPAGSSYEQYF,TGTGCCAGCTCACCGGCAGGATCAAGCTACGAGCAGTACTTC
TRBV5-3,.,.,TRBJ1-1,CARSPFGGMNTEAFF,TGTGCCAGAAGCCCGTTCGGGGGGATGAACACTGAAGCTTTCTTT
TRBV6-2/TRBV6-3,TRBD1,.,TRBJ1-1,CASSSDRGNTEAFF,TGTGCCAGCAGTTCCGACAGGGGGAACACTGAAGCTTTCTTT
TRBV18,TRBD1,.,TRBJ1-1,CASSPIPGTGFEAFF,TGTGCCAGCTCACCCATTCCCGGGACAGGGTTTGAAGCTTTCTTT
TRBV12-5,.,.,TRBJ1-2,CASGLVPVANYGYTF,TGTGCTAGTGGTTTGGTACCAGTCGCTAACTATGGCTACACCTTC
TRBV25-1,TRBD1,once,TRBJ2-3,CASSGSRGPSTDTQYF,TGTGCCAGCAGTGGGAGCAGGGGGCCCAGCACAGATACGCAGTATTTT
TRBV20-1,.,.,TRBJ2-1,CSASTSHPGNEQFF,TGCAGTGCTAGTACCTCTCACCCGGGGAATGAGCAGTTCTTC
TRBV29-1,TRBD2,.,TRBJ2-3,CSAQRLAGTSTDTQYF,TGCAGCGCCCAGAGACTAGCGGGGACTAGCACAGATACGCAGTATTTT
TRBV6-1,TRBD1,once,TRBJ2-7,CASSEFLQGLYEQYF,TGTGCCAGCAGTGAATTTCTACAGGGGCTTTACGAGCAGTACTTC
TRBV10-3,TRBD2,.,TRBJ2-2,CAISSGSTYTGELFF,TGTGCCATCAGCAGCGGGAGTACTTACACCGGGGAGCTGTTTTTT